This T cell receptor (beta chain) originates from a study of early T cells in non-severe SARS-CoV-2 infection. TCRdb fed the 5' RACE reads into MiXCR, producing one record per CDR3 protein. The data hold about 83,000 distinct CDR3 sequences, with more than 13% observed a single time. A note on this clonotype: This sequence may be a read error, since a much larger clone differs from it by one base.

This CDR3 is 16 amino acids long. Trimming removed 2 bases from V and 0 bases from J, with 14 bases in between. Germline CDR1 reads SQVTM; CDR2 reads ANQGSEA. This clonotype was sampled from an adult who was a healthcare worker with PCR-confirmed SARS-CoV-2 infection or an uninfected control (not recorded which). V gene TRBV29-1 combines with J gene TRBJ2-1; the D gene is possibly TRBD2 (6 bases). The specimen was whole blood. This CDR3 reads CSVENAWRGSYNEQFF. DNA for the CDR3: TGCAGCGTTGAAAACGCCTGGCGGGGCTCCTACAATGAGCAGTTCTTC.